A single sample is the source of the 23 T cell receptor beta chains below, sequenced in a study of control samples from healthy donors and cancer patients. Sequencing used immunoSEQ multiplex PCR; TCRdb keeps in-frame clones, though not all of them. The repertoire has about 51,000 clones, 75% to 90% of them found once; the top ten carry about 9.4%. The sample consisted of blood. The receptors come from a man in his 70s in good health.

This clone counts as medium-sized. CDR3 amino acids: CASSPRTSGVRTTKNIQYF. The CDR3 bases are TGTGCCAGTAGTCCGAGGACTAGCGGGGTGCGCACGACCAAAAACATTCAGTACTTC. V usage is TRBV19 and J usage is TRBJ2-4; 12 bases align to TRBD2. The CDR3 totals 19 residues. In germline, CDR1 is LNHDA, CDR2 SQIVND (reference sequence). Germline trimming cut 5 bases from V and 2 bases from J; bases unmatched to any gene: 13.

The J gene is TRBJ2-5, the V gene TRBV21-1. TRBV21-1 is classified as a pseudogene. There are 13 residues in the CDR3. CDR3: CASSKGSAETQYF. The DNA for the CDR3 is TGTGCCAGCAGCAAGGGGTCAGCGGAGACCCAGTACTTC.

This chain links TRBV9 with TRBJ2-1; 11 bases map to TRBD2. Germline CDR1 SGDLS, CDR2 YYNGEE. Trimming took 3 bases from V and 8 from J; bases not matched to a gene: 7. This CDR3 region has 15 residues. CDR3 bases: TGTGCCAGCAGCGCCCCCCTAGCGGGAGGCTATGAGCAGTTCTTC. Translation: CASSAPLAGGYEQFF.

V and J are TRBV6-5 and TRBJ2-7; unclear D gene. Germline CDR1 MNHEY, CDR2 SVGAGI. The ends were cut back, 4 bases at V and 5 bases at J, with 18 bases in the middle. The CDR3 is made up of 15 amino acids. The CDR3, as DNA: TGTGCCAGCAGTTGGCAATCGGGTCGAGTCCACGAGCAGTACTTC. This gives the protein CASSWQSGRVHEQYF.

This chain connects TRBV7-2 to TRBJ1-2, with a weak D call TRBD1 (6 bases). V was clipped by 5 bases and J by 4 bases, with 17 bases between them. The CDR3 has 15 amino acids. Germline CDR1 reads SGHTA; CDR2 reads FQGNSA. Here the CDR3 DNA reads TGTGCCAGCAGCCCTGGGACATCACGACTCTATGGCTACACCTTC. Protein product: CASSPGTSRLYGYTF.

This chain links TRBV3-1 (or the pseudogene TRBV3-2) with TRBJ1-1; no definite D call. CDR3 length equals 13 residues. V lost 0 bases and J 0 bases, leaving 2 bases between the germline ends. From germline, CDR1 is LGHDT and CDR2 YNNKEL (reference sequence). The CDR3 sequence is CASSQDLNTEAFF. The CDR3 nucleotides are TGTGCCAGCAGCCAAGATTTGAACACTGAAGCTTTCTTT.

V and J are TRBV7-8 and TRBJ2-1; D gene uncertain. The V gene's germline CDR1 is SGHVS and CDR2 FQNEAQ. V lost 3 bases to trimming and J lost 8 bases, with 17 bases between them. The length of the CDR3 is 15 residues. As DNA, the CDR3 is TGTGCCAGCAGCTTCAGTCGGAGAATTCCGGATGAGCAGTTCTTC. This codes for CASSFSRRIPDEQFF.

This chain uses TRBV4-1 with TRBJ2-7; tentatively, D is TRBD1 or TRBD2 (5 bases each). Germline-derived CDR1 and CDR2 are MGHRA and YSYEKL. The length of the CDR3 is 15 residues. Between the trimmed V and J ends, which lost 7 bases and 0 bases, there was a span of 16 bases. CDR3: CASNRDGDSSYEQYF. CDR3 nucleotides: TGCGCCAGCAACCGGGACGGGGATAGCTCCTACGAGCAGTACTTC.

CDR3 nucleotides: TGTGCCAGCAGTTTTCGTACACTGAACACTGAAGCTTTCTTT. It yields the protein CASSFRTLNTEAFF. The rearrangement links TRBV28 to TRBJ1-1; D call uncertain. V was trimmed by 3 bases and J by 0 bases, leaving 8 bases between them. The CDR3 is made up of 14 amino acids. The germline gives CDR1 MDHEN, CDR2 SYDVKM. The variable domain in full, completed from reference TRBV28 and TRBJ1-1, reads DVKVTQSSRYLVKRTGEKVFLECVQDMDHENMFWYRQDPGLGLRLIYFSYDVKMKEKGDIPEGYSVSREKKERFSLILESASTNQTSMYLCASSFRTLNTEAFFGQGTRLTVV.

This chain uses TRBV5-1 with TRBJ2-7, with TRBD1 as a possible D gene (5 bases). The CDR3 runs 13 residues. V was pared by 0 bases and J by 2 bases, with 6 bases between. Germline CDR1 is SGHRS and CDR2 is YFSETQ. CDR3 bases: TGCGCCAGCAGCTTGGGGGGCCCCTACGAGCAGTACTTC. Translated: CASSLGGPYEQYF. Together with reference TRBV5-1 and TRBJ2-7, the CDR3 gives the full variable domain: KAGVTQTPRYLIKTRGQQVTLSCSPISGHRSVSWYQQTPGQGLQFLFEYFSETQRNKGNFPGRFSGRQFSNSRSEMNVSTLELGDSALYLCASSLGGPYEQYFGPGTRLTVT.

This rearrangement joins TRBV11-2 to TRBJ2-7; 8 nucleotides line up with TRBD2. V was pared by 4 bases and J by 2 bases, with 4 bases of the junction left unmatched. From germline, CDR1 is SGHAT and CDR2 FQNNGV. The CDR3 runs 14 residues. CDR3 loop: CASSSIAGTYEQYF. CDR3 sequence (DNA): TGTGCCAGCAGCTCTATAGCGGGGACCTACGAGCAGTACTTC.

CDR3 amino acids: CASSESPQARDTQYF. In nucleotides, the CDR3 is TGCGCCAGCAGTGAGTCCCCCCAGGCCCGTGATACGCAGTATTTT. This chain joins TRBV10-1 and TRBJ2-3; D is uncertain. Per germline, CDR1 WNHNN and CDR2 SYGVQD (reference sequence). The CDR3 has 15 residues. The germline V and J ends were trimmed by 0 bases and 6 bases, with 13 bases remaining between them.

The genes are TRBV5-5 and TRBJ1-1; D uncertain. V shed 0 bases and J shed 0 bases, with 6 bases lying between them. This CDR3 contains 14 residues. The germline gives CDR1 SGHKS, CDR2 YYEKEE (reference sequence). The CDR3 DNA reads TGTGCCAGCAGCTTGGGCAGTCTGAACACTGAAGCTTTCTTT. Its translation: CASSLGSLNTEAFF.

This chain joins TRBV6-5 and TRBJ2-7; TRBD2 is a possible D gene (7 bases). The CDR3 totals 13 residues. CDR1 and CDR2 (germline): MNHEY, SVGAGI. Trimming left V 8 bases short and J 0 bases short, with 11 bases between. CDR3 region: CASGRGISYEQYF. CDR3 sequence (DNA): TGTGCCAGCGGGAGGGGGATCTCCTACGAGCAGTACTTC.

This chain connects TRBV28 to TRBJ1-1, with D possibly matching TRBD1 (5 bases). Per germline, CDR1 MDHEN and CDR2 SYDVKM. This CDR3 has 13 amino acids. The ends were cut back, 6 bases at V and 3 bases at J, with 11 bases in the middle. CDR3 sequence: CASRWVGDTEAFF. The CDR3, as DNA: TGTGCCAGCAGGTGGGTAGGGGACACTGAAGCTTTCTTT.

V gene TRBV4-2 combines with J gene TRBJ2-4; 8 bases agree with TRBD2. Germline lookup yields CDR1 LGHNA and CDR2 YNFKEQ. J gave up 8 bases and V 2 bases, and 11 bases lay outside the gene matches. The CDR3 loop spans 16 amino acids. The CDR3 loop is CASSQSTGGAQDIQYF. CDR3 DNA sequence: TGTGCCAGCAGCCAATCGACGGGAGGGGCTCAGGACATTCAGTACTTC.

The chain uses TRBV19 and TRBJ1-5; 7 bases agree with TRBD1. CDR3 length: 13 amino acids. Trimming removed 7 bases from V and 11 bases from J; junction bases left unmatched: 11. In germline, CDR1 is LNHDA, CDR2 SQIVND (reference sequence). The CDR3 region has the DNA TGTGCCAGTATCGGGACAGACCGTAGGTCCCAGCATTTT. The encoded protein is CASIGTDRRSQHF. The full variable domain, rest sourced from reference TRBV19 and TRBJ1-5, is DGGITQSPKYLFRKEGQNVTLSCEQNLNHDAMYWYRQDPGQGLRLIYYSQIVNDFQKGDIAEGYSVSREKKESFPLTVTSAQKNPTAFYLCASIGTDRRSQHFGDGTRLSIL.

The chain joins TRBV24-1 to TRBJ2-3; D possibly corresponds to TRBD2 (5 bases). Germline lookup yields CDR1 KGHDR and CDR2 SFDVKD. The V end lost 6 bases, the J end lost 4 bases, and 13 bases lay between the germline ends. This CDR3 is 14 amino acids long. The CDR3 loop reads CATSPEAAADTQYF. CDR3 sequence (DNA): TGTGCCACCAGTCCGGAGGCAGCGGCAGATACGCAGTATTTT.

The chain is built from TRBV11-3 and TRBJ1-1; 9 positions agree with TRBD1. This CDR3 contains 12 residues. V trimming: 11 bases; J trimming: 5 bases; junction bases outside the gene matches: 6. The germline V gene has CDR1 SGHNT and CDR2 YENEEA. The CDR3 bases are TGTGCCGTAAGGACAGGGGAGACTGAAGCTTTCTTT. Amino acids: CAVRTGETEAFF. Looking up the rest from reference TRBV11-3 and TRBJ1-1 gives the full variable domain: EAGVVQSPRYKIIEKKQPVAFWCNPISGHNTLYWYLQNLGQGPELLIRYENEEAVDDSQLPKDRFSAERLKGVDSTLKIQPAELGDSAVYLCAVRTGETEAFFGQGTRLTVV.

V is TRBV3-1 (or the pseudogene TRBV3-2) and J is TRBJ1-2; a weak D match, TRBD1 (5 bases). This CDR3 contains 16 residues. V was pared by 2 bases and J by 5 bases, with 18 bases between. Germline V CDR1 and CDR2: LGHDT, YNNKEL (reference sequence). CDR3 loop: CASSQRGLLDSYGYTF. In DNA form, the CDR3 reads TGTGCCAGCAGCCAAAGAGGGTTACTCGACAGTTATGGCTACACCTTC.

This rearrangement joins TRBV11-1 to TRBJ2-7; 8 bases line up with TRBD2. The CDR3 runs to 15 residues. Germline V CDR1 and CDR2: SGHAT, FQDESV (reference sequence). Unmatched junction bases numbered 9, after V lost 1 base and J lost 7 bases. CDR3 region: CASSLELAASGEQYF. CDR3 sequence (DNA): TGTGCCAGCAGCTTAGAACTAGCGGCCTCCGGAGAGCAGTACTTC.

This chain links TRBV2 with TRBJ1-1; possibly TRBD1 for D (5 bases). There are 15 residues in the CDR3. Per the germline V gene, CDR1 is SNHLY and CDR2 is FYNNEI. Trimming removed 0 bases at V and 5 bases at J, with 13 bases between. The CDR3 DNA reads TGTGCCAGCAGTGAAGCCCAGGGAGGAAGGACTGAAGCTTTCTTT. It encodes CASSEAQGGRTEAFF.

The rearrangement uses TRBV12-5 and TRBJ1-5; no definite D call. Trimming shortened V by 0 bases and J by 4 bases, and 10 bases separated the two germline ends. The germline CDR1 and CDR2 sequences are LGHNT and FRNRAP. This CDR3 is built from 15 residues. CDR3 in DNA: TGTGCTAGTGGTTTGGTACTGGGGTCGAATCAGCCCCAGCATTTT. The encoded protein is CASGLVLGSNQPQHF.